This note documents a single T cell receptor (beta chain) sequence. Clones were read by immunoSEQ multiplex PCR, and TCRdb kept only the in-frame ones, dropping some. The sample includes about 210,000 clones, approximately 90% of them seen just once. These data belong to a study of blood T cell repertoires in COVID-19. Looking at the study overall: In each case, the material was cDNA or gDNA derived from T cells, B-cell-depleted T cells, or PBMCs.

The clonotype was recovered from a woman in her forties with acute or convalescent COVID-19. The sequenced sample consisted of peripheral blood.

CDR3 amino acids: CASSLAGNSNQPQHF. The CDR3 DNA reads as TGTGCCAGCAGTCTAGCGGGCAATAGCAATCAGCCCCAGCATTTT. The J gene is TRBJ1-5, the V gene TRBV27, with unresolved D. The CDR3 contains 15 residues. Trimming left V 5 bases short and J 0 bases short, with 11 bases between. In germline, CDR1 is MNHEY, CDR2 SMNVEV (reference sequence).